The clone carrying this T cell receptor beta chain has a handful of counts. Its antigen is still unknown. The data originate from a study of post-analysis software for immune sequencing data. Presence of unique molecular identifiers characterized the TCR beta cDNA libraries. TCRdb passed the PCR reads through MiXCR, listing each CDR3 protein once. The table lists approximately 440,000 distinct CDR3 sequences, less than 45% of them singletons, with 9% to 14% in the top ten. Germline V gene sequence: CDR1 SGHRS, CDR2 YFSETQ. The CDR3 contains 15 residues. V lost 4 bases and J lost 6; bases outside the gene matches: 9. Study observations and caveats: TRBV segments more frequent in patients than in controls numbered several and included TRBV5-6, TRBV5-1 and TRBV20-1. Controls had significantly higher normalized Chao1 diversity than multiple sclerosis patients.

Sequencing was carried out using blood. The TCR comes from a girl aged 5 to 17 with multiple sclerosis. The rearrangement joins TRBV5-1 to TRBJ2-1, with 8 bases that match TRBD2. The CDR3 DNA sequence: TGCGCCAGCAGCCAACTAGCGGAGCCAGGCAATGAGCAGTTCTTC. Encoded protein: CASSQLAEPGNEQFF.